The T cell receptor (beta chain) under discussion was sequenced for a study of T cell responses to AZD1222 COVID-19 vaccine. Study background: Pooled together were second doses at about 4 or about 12 weeks.

The V end lost 5 bases, the J end lost 9 bases, and 20 bases lay between the germline ends. The CDR3 is 15 residues long. Germline CDR1 and CDR2: SGHVS and FNYEAQ. The study, taken as a whole, reports: CD4 TCRs associated with vaccination spanned spike, dominating at 160-218 and 743-854.

Turning to this clone: Its target is unknown.

The assay was immunoSEQ multiplex PCR, and TCRdb's table has in-frame clones only and misses some. The table includes around 100,000 clones, around 89% detected once. This sequence joins TRBV7-6 and TRBJ2-1; D perhaps matches TRBD1 (5 bases). Specimen: peripheral blood, collected on day 0 of AZD1222 vaccination. The TCR originated in an adult in good health. The CDR3 nucleotides read TGTGCCAGCAGCAAAGATCCACCCCCCCAGGGTGAGCAGTTCTTC. Residues: CASSKDPPPQGEQFF.